The text below deals with one T cell receptor beta chain. The record originates from a study of shared clonotypes between healthy human individuals. Only in-frame clones appear in the TCRdb table, and some are missing; sequencing was by immunoSEQ multiplex PCR. The sample lists 2 million to 2.5 million clones; about 90% were seen once. V was shortened by 1 base and J by 8 bases, with 11 bases between the two germline ends. The CDR3 consists of 13 residues. Germline values: CDR1 GTSNPN, CDR2 SVGIG (reference sequence). Sequencing was carried out using naive CD4+ T cells from PBMCs. Subset: CD45RA+ positively selected. This rearrangement joins TRBV30 to TRBJ1-4; tentatively, D is TRBD1 (6 bases). This TCR was sampled from a man aged 18 to 35 in good health. Some clones in this sample may be carry-over from other donors' samples. The CDR3 region has the DNA TGTGCCTGGAGTGGGACAGTTGGGGAAAAACTGTTTTTT. This sequence encodes CAWSGTVGEKLFF.